This T cell receptor (beta chain) was sequenced during a study of HIV-infected patients and healthy controls. Overall study results and limits: HIV-infected patients and controls differed significantly in mean usage of eight alpha and eight beta V genes. HIV+ repertoires were severely depleted of MAIT alpha-chain CDR3s, unlike healthy controls.

The V end lost 0 bases, the J end lost 12 bases, and 11 bases lay between the germline ends. This CDR3 is 11 amino acids long. CDR1 is DFQATT and CDR2 is SNEGSKA in the germline V gene (reference sequence). Reverse transcription used 450 to 550 ng RNA and constant-region primers for alpha and beta. Each of the alpha and beta chains got its own library through chain-specific third strand synthesis with indices. A single record per CDR3 protein comes from TCRdb applying MiXCR to the 5' RACE reads. Seen here are approximately 11,000 distinct CDR3 sequences, around 5.9% observed once, and the top ten hold approximately 30%. This clonotype showed up just a few times. What it binds is not known. Follow-up blood was drawn about 14 weeks, roughly three months, after antiretroviral therapy began. No cell fractionation was done, so the repertoire covers all unsorted peripheral blood T cells.

The sequences come from blood, collected during antiretroviral therapy. J is TRBJ2-5 and V is TRBV20-1, with D tentatively TRBD1 (6 bases). The TCR originated in an adult with HIV infection. The donor label of this sample is uncertain. The chain's CDR3 is CSARDHRQEYF. The CDR3 DNA follows: TGCAGTGCTAGAGATCATCGACAGGAGTACTTC.